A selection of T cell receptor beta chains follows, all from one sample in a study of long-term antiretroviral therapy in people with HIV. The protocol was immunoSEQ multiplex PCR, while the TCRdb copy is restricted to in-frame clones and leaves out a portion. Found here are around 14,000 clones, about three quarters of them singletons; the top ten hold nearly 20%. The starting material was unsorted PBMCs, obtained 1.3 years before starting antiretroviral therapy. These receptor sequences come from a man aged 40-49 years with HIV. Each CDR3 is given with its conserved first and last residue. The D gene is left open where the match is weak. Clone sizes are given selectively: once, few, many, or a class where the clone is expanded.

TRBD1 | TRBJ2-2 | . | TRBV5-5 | CASSGPGQGTTGELFF | TGTGCCAGCAGCGGTCCGGGACAGGGGACCACCGGGGAGCTGTTTTTT
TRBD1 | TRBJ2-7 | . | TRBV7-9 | CASSSQGAGYEQYF | TGTGCCAGCAGCTCCCAGGGGGCCGGGTACGAGCAGTACTTC
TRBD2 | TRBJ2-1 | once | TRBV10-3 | CAISESSLAGGISYNEQFF | TGTGCCATCAGTGAGTCGAGTCTAGCGGGGGGGATCTCCTACAATGAGCAGTTCTTC
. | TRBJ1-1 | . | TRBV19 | CASSFRQGRNTEAFF | TGTGCCAGTAGTTTCCGTCAGGGGCGCAACACTGAAGCTTTCTTT
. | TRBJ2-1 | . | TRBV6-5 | CASSQGGISYNEQFF | TGTGCCAGCAGCCAAGGGGGTATCTCCTACAATGAGCAGTTCTTC
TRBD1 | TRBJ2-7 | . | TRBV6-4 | CASSDFGTGESYEQYF | TGTGCCAGCAGTGACTTCGGGACAGGAGAGTCCTACGAGCAGTACTTC
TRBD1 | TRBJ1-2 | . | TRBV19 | CASSEDRKSFRGYTF | TGTGCCAGTAGTGAGGACAGGAAGAGTTTTAGGGGCTACACCTTC
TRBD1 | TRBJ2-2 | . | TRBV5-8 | CASSSGTGVTGELFF | TGTGCCAGCAGCTCCGGGACAGGGGTCACCGGGGAGCTGTTTTTT
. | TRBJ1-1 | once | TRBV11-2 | CASSLSDGTEAFF | TGTGCCAGCAGCTTATCCGACGGCACTGAAGCTTTCTTT
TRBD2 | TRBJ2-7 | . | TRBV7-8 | CASSLISGGTYEQYF | TGTGCCAGCAGCTTAATTAGCGGGGGAACCTACGAGCAGTACTTC
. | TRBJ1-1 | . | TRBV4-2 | CASSHWGENTEAFF | TGTGCCAGCAGCCATTGGGGGGAGAACACTGAAGCTTTCTTT
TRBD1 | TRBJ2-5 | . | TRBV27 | CASSLQGTGGETQYF | TGTGCCAGCAGCCTACAAGGGACAGGGGGTGAGACCCAGTACTTC
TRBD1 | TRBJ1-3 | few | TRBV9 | CASSVDQPGTGTIYF | TGTGCCAGCAGCGTAGACCAGCCTGGGACAGGCACCATATATTTT
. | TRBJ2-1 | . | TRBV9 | CASSVAGGRSYNEQFF | TGTGCCAGCAGCGTTGCCGGGGGGCGCTCCTACAATGAGCAGTTCTTC
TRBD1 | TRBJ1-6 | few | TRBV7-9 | CASSLATGSNSPLHF | TGTGCCAGCAGCTTAGCGACAGGGAGTAATTCACCCCTCCACTTT
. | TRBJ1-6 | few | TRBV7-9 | CASSQQTSANSPLHF | TGTGCCAGCAGCCAACAGACAAGCGCAAACTCACCCCTCCACTTT
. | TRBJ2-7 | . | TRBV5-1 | CASSQAGAYEQYF | TGCGCCAGCAGTCAGGCCGGGGCCTACGAGCAGTACTTC
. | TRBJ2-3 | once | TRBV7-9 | CASSLPLMGVDTQYF | TGTGCCAGCAGCTTGCCCTTAATGGGGGTAGATACGCAGTATTTT
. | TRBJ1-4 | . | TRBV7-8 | CASRGQGGNEKLFF | TGTGCCAGCAGGGGGCAGGGCGGTAATGAAAAACTGTTTTTT
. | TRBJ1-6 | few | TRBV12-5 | CASGLAGSYNSPLHF | TGTGCTAGTGGTTTGGCTGGCTCCTATAATTCACCCCTCCACTTT
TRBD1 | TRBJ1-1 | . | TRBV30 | CAWSGQGTEAFF | TGTGCCTGGAGTGGACAGGGAACTGAAGCTTTCTTT
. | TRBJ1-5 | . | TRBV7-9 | CASSFASQGPSTQPQHF | TGTGCCAGCAGCTTCGCCTCTCAAGGTCCCTCCACTCAGCCCCAGCATTTT
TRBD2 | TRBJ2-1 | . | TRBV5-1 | CASSLGLARNDEQFF | TGCGCCAGCAGCTTGGGACTAGCGCGTAACGATGAGCAGTTCTTC
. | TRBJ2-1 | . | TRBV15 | CATSSGLGRPYNEQFF | TGTGCCACCAGCTCCGGACTCGGCCGACCCTACAATGAGCAGTTCTTC
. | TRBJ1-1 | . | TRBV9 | CASSVGVGGGTNTEAFF | TGTGCCAGCAGCGTAGGGGTCGGAGGGGGGACGAACACTGAAGCTTTCTTT
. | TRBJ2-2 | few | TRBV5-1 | CASSLGTTNTGELFF | TGCGCCAGCAGCTTGGGGACAACGAACACCGGGGAGCTGTTTTTT
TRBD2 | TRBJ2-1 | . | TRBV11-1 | CASSLTSGGQGHNEQFF | TGTGCCAGCAGCCTCACTAGCGGGGGCCAAGGGCACAATGAGCAGTTCTTC
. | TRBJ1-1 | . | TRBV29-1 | CSGMNTEAFF | TGCAGCGGAATGAACACTGAAGCTTTCTTT
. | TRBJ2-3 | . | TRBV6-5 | CASSYKGLSTDTQYF | TGTGCCAGCAGTTACAAGGGACTTAGCACAGATACGCAGTATTTT
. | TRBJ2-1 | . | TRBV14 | CASSLRQEQFF | TGTGCCAGCAGCCTCCGACAAGAGCAGTTCTTC
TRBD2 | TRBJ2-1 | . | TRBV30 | CAWRKRGAYNEQFF | TGTGCCTGGAGGAAGCGGGGGGCCTACAATGAGCAGTTCTTC